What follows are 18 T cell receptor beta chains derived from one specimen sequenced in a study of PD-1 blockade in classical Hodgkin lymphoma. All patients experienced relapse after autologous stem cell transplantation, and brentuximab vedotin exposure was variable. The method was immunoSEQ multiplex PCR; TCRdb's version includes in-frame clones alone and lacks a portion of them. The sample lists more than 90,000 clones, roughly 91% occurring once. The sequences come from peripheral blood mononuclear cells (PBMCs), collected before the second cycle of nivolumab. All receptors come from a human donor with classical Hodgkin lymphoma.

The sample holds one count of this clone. For the CDR3, the DNA is TGTGCCAGCGGATACAGGGGAGTGAGGAGCAATCAGCCCCAGCATTTT. Protein product: CASGYRGVRSNQPQHF. The V gene is TRBV2, the J gene TRBJ1-5, with 7 bases matching TRBD1. This CDR3 spans 16 amino acids. CDR1 and CDR2 (germline): SNHLY, FYNNEI. The V segment lost 8 bases and the J segment 1 base; nucleotides outside the gene matches: 11.

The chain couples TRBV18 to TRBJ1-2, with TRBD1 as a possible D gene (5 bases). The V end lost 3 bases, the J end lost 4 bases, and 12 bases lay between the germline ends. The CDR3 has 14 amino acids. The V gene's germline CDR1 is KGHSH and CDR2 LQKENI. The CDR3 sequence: CASSPVDRVYGYTF. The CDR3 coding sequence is TGTGCCAGCTCACCCGTTGACAGAGTCTATGGCTACACCTTC.

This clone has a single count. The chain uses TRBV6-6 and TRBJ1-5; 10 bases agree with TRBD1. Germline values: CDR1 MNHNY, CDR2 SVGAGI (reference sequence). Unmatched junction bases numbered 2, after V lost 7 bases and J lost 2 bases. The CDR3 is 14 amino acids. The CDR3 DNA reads TGTGCCAGCATCGGGACAGGGGGCAATCAGCCCCAGCATTTT. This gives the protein CASIGTGGNQPQHF.

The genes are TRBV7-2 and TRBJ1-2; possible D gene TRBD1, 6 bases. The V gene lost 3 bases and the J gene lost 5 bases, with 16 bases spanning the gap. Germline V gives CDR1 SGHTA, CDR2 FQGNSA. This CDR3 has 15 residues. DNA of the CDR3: TGTGCCAGCAGCTTCAGCTGGACAGAAGAATATGGCTACACCTTC. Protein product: CASSFSWTEEYGYTF.

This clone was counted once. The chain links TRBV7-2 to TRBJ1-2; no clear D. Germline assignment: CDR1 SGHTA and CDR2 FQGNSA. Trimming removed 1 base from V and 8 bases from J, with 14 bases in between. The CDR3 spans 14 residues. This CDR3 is CASSLGRASGGYTF. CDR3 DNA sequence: TGTGCCAGCAGCTTAGGGAGGGCCTCGGGGGGCTACACCTTC.

CDR3 sequence: CASSEANGRRQETQYF. CDR3 nucleotides: TGCGCCAGCAGTGAGGCCAACGGACGGCGACAAGAGACCCAGTACTTC. This chain links TRBV10-1 with TRBJ2-5, with D unresolved. Germline V gene sequence: CDR1 WNHNN, CDR2 SYGVQD (reference sequence). This CDR3 comprises 16 residues. Trimming pared 2 bases from V and 2 bases from J, leaving 15 bases between.

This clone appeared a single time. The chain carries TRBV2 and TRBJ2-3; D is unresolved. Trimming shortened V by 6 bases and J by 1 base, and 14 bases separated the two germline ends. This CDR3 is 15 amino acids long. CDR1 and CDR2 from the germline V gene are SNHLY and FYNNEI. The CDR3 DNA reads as TGTGCCAGCAGCCCCTCTGGATGGGGCACAGATACGCAGTATTTT. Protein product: CASSPSGWGTDTQYF.

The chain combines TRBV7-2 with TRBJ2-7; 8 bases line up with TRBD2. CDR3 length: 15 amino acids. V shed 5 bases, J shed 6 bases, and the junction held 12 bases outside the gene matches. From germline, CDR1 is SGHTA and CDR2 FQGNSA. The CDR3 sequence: CASSQRISGVGEQYF. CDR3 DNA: TGTGCCAGCAGCCAACGAATTAGCGGGGTAGGCGAGCAGTACTTC.

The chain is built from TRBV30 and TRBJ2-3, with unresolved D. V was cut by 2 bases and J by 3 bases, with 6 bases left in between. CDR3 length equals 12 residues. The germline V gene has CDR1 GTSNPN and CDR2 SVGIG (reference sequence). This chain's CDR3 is CAWSLGTDTQYF. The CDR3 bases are TGTGCCTGGAGTCTGGGTACAGATACGCAGTATTTT.

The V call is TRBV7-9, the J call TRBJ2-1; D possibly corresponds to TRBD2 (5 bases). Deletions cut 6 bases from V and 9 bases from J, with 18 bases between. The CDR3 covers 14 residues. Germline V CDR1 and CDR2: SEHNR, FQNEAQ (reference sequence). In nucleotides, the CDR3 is TGTGCCAGCAGTCAACACCGGGATAACAGTGAGCAGTTCTTC. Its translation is CASSQHRDNSEQFF.

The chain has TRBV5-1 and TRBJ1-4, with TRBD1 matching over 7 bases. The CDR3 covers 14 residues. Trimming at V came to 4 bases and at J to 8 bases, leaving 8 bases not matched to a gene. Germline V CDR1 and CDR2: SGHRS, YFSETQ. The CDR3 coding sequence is TGCGCCAGCAGCCCCGGGACAGTTAAGGAAAAACTGTTTTTT. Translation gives CASSPGTVKEKLFF.

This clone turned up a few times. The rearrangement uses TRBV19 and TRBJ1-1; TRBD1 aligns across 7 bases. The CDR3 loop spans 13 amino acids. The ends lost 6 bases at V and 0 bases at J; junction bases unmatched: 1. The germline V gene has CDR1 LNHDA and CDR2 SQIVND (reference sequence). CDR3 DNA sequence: TGTGCCAGTAGCCAGGGGGTGAACACTGAAGCTTTCTTT. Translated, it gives CASSQGVNTEAFF.

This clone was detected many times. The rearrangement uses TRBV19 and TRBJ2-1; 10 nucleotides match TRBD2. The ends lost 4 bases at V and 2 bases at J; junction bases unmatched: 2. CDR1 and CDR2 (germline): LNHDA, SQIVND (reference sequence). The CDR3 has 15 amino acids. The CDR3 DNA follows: TGTGCCAGTAGTAGGCTAGCGGGGGCCTACAATGAGCAGTTCTTC. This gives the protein CASSRLAGAYNEQFF.

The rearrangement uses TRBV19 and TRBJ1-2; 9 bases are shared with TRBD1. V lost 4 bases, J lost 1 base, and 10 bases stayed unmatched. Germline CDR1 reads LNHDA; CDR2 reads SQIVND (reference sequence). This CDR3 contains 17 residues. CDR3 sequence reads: CASSTRSTGGDNYGYTF. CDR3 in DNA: TGTGCCAGTAGTACCCGATCCACAGGGGGCGATAACTATGGCTACACCTTC.

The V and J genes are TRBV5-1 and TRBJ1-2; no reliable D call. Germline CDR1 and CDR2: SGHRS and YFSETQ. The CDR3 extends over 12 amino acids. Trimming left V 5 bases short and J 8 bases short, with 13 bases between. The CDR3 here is CASRIGMEGYTF. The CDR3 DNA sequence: TGCGCCAGCAGAATAGGGATGGAAGGCTACACCTTC.

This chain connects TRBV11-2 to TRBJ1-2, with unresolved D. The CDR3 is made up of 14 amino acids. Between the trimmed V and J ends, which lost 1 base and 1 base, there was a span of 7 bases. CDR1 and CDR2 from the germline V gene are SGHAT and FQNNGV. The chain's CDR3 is CASSLARVNYGYTF. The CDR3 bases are TGTGCCAGCAGCTTAGCGAGGGTTAACTATGGCTACACCTTC.

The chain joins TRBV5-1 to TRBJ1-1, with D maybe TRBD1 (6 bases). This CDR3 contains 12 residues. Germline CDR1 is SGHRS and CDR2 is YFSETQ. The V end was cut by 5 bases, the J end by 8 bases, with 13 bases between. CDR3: CASSPGTLEAFF. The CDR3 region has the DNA TGCGCCAGCAGTCCCGGGACACTCGAAGCTTTCTTT.

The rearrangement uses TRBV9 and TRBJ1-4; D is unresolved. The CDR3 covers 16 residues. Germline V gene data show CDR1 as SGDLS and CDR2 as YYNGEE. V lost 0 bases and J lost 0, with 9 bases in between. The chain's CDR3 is CASSVGQAATNEKLFF. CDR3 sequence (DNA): TGTGCCAGCAGCGTAGGGCAGGCCGCAACTAATGAAAAACTGTTTTTT.